The next 17 T cell receptor beta chains were all read from a single sample in a study of identical twins. TCRdb used MiXCR to reprocess the 5' RACE reads, holding one entry per CDR3 protein. The table includes around 530,000 distinct CDR3 sequences, roughly 15% detected once. These data also featured in a second study, about yellow fever vaccine responses in identical twins.

Sequenced input: CD4+ T cells sorted from blood. Source of these receptors: a young woman in good health.

The rearrangement links TRBV10-3 to TRBJ2-1; TRBD2 is a possible D gene (6 bases). V was pared by 5 bases and J by 8 bases, with 10 bases between. There are 12 residues in the CDR3. In germline, CDR1 is ENHRY, CDR2 SYGVKD. Here the CDR3 reads CAISSEGHEQFF. Written as DNA, the CDR3 is TGTGCCATCAGTTCGGAGGGCCATGAGCAGTTCTTC.

The rearrangement uses TRBV3-1 and TRBJ2-1; D might be TRBD2 (5 bases). Trimming took off 10 bases at V and 6 bases at J, with 19 bases between the two ends. Per the germline V gene, CDR1 is LGHDT and CDR2 is YNNKEL (reference sequence). CDR3 length: 14 amino acids. CDR3 nucleotides: TGTGCCACCTCAGCGGTCTTTGGGGTCAATGAGCAGTTCTTC. Translation gives CATSAVFGVNEQFF.

A few counts support this clonotype. DNA of the CDR3: TGCGCCAGCAGTGAGGGGGGGGTGAATTCACCCCTCCACTTT. Amino acid sequence: CASSEGGVNSPLHF. The gene calls are TRBV10-1 and TRBJ1-6; tentatively, D is TRBD1 (5 bases). With 2 bases removed from V and 7 bases from J, the gap between germline ends came to 9 bases. The CDR3 runs to 14 residues. Per germline, CDR1 WNHNN and CDR2 SYGVQD (reference sequence).

This rearrangement joins TRBV18 to TRBJ2-3; no reliable D call. The CDR3 has 19 amino acids. V was shortened by 3 bases and J by 1 base, with 23 bases between the two germline ends. CDR1 and CDR2 from the germline V gene are KGHSH and LQKENI. CDR3 bases: TGTGCCAGCTCACCCGCTCCGACTCTGGAGCGCCCTCGCACAGATACGCAGTATTTT. Its protein is CASSPAPTLERPRTDTQYF.

This clonotype has just a few counts. The chain uses TRBV25-1 and TRBJ2-1, with 7 bases that match TRBD2. V shed 1 base and J 3 bases; nucleotides not matched to a gene: 9. Germline V gene sequence: CDR1 MGHDK, CDR2 SYGVNS. The CDR3 contains 17 residues. The CDR3 region has the DNA TGTGCCAGCAGTGAATCCCCAGCGGGGAGGATCTACAATGAGCAGTTCTTC. It translates to CASSESPAGRIYNEQFF.

The chain employs TRBV7-8 and TRBJ2-3; 11 bases align to TRBD2. Germline lookup yields CDR1 SGHVS and CDR2 FQNEAQ. The CDR3 is 16 amino acids. Losses at the gene ends were 5 bases for V and 4 bases for J; bases not matched to a gene: 8. The CDR3 DNA reads TGTGCCAGCAGCACGACTAGCGGGACATCAGCAGATACGCAGTATTTT. The encoded protein is CASSTTSGTSADTQYF.

This clonotype was recorded many times. The CDR3 region is CAISESPSGEQYF. The DNA of the CDR3 is TGTGCCATCAGTGAGTCTCCCTCGGGAGAGCAGTACTTC. This chain joins TRBV10-3 and TRBJ2-7; possible D gene TRBD2, 5 bases. Trimming removed 0 bases from V and 7 bases from J, with 10 bases in between. CDR3 length: 13 amino acids. Per the germline V gene, CDR1 is ENHRY and CDR2 is SYGVKD.

The V gene is TRBV7-8, the J gene TRBJ2-1; D not resolved. The CDR3 runs 14 residues. The germline gives CDR1 SGHVS, CDR2 FQNEAQ. V was clipped by 3 bases and J by 5 bases, with 11 bases between them. Here the CDR3 reads CASSFRRLDNEQFF. As DNA, the CDR3 is TGTGCCAGCAGCTTCCGGCGGCTGGACAATGAGCAGTTCTTC. Complete variable domain (other parts from reference TRBV7-8 and TRBJ2-1): GAGVSQSPRYKVAKRGQDVALRCDPISGHVSLFWYQQALGQGPEFLTYFQNEAQLDKSGLPSDRFFAERPEGSVSTLKIQRTQQEDSAVYLCASSFRRLDNEQFFGPGTRLTVL.

The V and J genes are TRBV20-1 and TRBJ2-2; TRBD2 agrees at 11 bases. The CDR3 is 16 residues long. CDR1 and CDR2 from the germline V gene are DFQATT and SNEGSKA (reference sequence). J gave up 2 bases and V 2 bases, and 4 bases lay outside the gene matches. This CDR3 reads CSARLAGGPNTGELFF. The CDR3 bases are TGCAGTGCTAGACTAGCGGGGGGCCCTAACACCGGGGAGCTGTTTTTT.

V gene TRBV13 combines with J gene TRBJ2-5; perhaps TRBD1 as D (6 bases). CDR1 PRHDT and CDR2 FYEKMQ come from the germline V gene (reference sequence). The CDR3 is 13 amino acids. Trimming shortened V by 1 base and J by 5 bases, and 8 bases separated the two germline ends. The CDR3 coding sequence is TGTGCCAGCAGCTTAGTGGGGGCTGAGACCCAGTACTTC. This sequence encodes CASSLVGAETQYF.

This clonotype occurred a few times. This chain links TRBV6-1 with TRBJ1-5; D gene unclear. Looked up from germline, CDR1 is MNHNS and CDR2 is SASEGT. CDR3 length equals 15 residues. Trimming stripped 0 bases from V and 6 bases from J, with 12 bases between. The CDR3 DNA follows: TGTGCCAGCAGTGAAGCGTTTCAGTTGCCTCAGCCCCAGCATTTT. Encoded protein: CASSEAFQLPQPQHF.

The chain joins TRBV2 to TRBJ2-3; D tentatively reads TRBD1 or TRBD2 (6 bases each). CDR3 size: 18 residues. Germline CDR1 reads SNHLY; CDR2 reads FYNNEI. V was shortened by 0 bases and J by 3 bases, with 19 bases between the two germline ends. The DNA for the CDR3 is TGTGCCAGCAGTGAAGCGCCTTACAGGGAGGTTGGTACAGATACGCAGTATTTT. It is translated as CASSEAPYREVGTDTQYF.

This chain uses TRBV4-2 with TRBJ2-5; 10 bases align to TRBD2. The CDR3 is 16 amino acids. V lost 0 bases, J lost 3 bases, and 4 bases stayed unmatched. CDR1 is LGHNA and CDR2 is YNFKEQ in the germline V gene. CDR3 DNA: TGTGCCAGCAGCCAAGAGCAAGCGGGGGGGGAAGAGACCCAGTACTTC. Translation: CASSQEQAGGEETQYF.

This clonotype was detected a few times. V usage is TRBV12-3 or TRBV12-4 and J usage is TRBJ2-7, with D unresolved. This CDR3 is built from 13 residues. V lost 7 bases and J lost 3, with 13 bases in between. In DNA, the CDR3 is TGTGCCAGCAAAAGTGACACCCACTACGAGCAGTACTTC. Encoded protein: CASKSDTHYEQYF.

The table lists this clonotype with a few counts. V usage is TRBV18 and J usage is TRBJ1-5; D gene unclear. Trimming took 6 bases from V and 0 from J, leaving 12 bases between them. Germline CDR1 is KGHSH and CDR2 is LQKENI. The CDR3 runs to 15 residues. The CDR3 coding sequence is TGTGCCAGCTCCCGTCAGGAGGGTAGCAATCAGCCCCAGCATTTT. It translates to CASSRQEGSNQPQHF.

The chain carries TRBV20-1 and TRBJ1-1; D is perhaps TRBD1 (5 bases). This CDR3 has 15 amino acids. V lost 6 bases and J 0 bases, leaving 17 bases between the germline ends. Germline CDR1 DFQATT, CDR2 SNEGSKA (reference sequence). DNA of the CDR3: TGCAGTGCACAACTTCACAGGATAATGAACACTGAAGCTTTCTTT. Amino acids: CSAQLHRIMNTEAFF.

The J gene is TRBJ2-5, the V gene TRBV10-3, with D possibly being TRBD1 (5 bases). V shed 3 bases and J shed 0 bases, with 5 bases lying between them. The CDR3 loop spans 13 amino acids. Germline values: CDR1 ENHRY, CDR2 SYGVKD. The CDR3 here is CAISDRDQETQYF. The CDR3 nucleotides read TGTGCCATCAGTGACAGGGACCAAGAGACCCAGTACTTC.